One and the same sample provided the 4 T cell receptor beta chains below, sequenced in a study of blood T cell repertoires in COVID-19. TCRdb's copy holds only in-frame clones and misses some; the assay was immunoSEQ multiplex PCR. The sample carries about 480,000 clones, 88% recorded once. The sequenced sample was PBMCs or T cells enriched from blood (not recorded which). All receptors derive from a woman aged 35 to 49 who had recovered from COVID-19.

J is TRBJ2-2 and V is TRBV6-5; 8 bases match TRBD1. The CDR3 sequence is 13 residues long. The V and J ends lost 7 bases and 5 bases, in that order; junction bases with no gene match: 3. CDR1 and CDR2 (germline): MNHEY, SVGAGI. CDR3 bases: TGTGCCAGCAACGGACAGGGAACCGGGGAGCTGTTTTTT. It codes for CASNGQGTGELFF.

The chain recombines TRBV19 with TRBJ2-7, with 12 bases identical to TRBD2. V shed 7 bases, J shed 9 bases, and the junction held 16 bases outside the gene matches. CDR3 length: 16 residues. Germline V gene lookup returns CDR1 LNHDA and CDR2 SQIVND (reference sequence). CDR3 amino acids: CASTMGAGLAGEVQYF. CDR3 in DNA: TGTGCCAGTACGATGGGGGCGGGACTAGCGGGTGAAGTGCAGTACTTC.

The V and J genes are TRBV6-5 and TRBJ1-3, with D uncertain. Trimming pared 6 bases from V and 1 base from J, leaving 10 bases between. The CDR3 contains 14 residues. Germline CDR1 and CDR2: MNHEY and SVGAGI. The CDR3 DNA sequence: TGTGCCAGCAGCGAGAGGTGGTCTGGAAACACCATATATTTT. It yields the protein CASSERWSGNTIYF.

This clone was counted once. The chain combines TRBV27 with TRBJ2-7; 10 bases are shared with TRBD2. CDR1 and CDR2 from the germline V gene are MNHEY and SMNVEV (reference sequence). The J segment lost 12 bases and the V segment lost 3 bases, leaving 8 bases of the junction unmatched. The CDR3 covers 13 residues. In DNA form, the CDR3 reads TGTGCCAGCAGTTTTCAGCGGGAGGGCCGGCGGTACTTC. It specifies CASSFQREGRRYF.